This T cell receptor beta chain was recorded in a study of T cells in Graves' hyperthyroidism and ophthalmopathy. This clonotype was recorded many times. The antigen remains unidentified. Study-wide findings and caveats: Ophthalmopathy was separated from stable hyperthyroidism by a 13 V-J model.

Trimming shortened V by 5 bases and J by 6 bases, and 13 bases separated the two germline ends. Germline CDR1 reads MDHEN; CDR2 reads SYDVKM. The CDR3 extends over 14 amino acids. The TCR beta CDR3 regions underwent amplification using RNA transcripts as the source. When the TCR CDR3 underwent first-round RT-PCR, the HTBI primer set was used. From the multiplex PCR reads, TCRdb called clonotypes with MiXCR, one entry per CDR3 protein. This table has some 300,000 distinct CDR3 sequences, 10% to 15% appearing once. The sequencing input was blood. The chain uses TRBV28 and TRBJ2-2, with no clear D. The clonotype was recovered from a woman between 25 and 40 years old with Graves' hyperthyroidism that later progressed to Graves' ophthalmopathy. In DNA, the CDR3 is TGTGCCAGCAGTCCCCTCTCCGGCGCCGGGGAGCTGTTTTTT. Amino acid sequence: CASSPLSGAGELFF.